Each of the 13 T cell receptor beta chains below was sequenced from the same sample in a study of shared clonotypes between healthy human individuals. Naive CD8 isolation took CD45RO-negative cells positively selected for CCR7 and excluded terminally differentiated effector memory CD45RA+ cells. Produced via immunoSEQ multiplex PCR; TCRdb's table is partial and in-frame only. There are approximately 590,000 clones in the sample; about 95% occur only once, and over 0.09% lies in the top ten. The sequenced sample was naive CD8+ T cells sorted from blood. The receptors were gathered from a woman aged 25 to 39 in good health.

The chain carries TRBV5-6 and TRBJ2-2, with 12 bases identical to TRBD2. Unmatched junction bases numbered 3, after V lost 5 bases and J lost 4 bases. In germline, CDR1 is SGHDT, CDR2 YYEEEE. CDR3 length equals 15 residues. CDR3 loop: CASRRLAGVTGELFF. DNA for the CDR3: TGTGCCAGCAGACGACTAGCGGGGGTCACCGGGGAGCTGTTTTTT.

The V gene is TRBV28, the J gene TRBJ2-7; tentative D call: TRBD2 (6 bases). Germline CDR1 MDHEN, CDR2 SYDVKM. The CDR3 is 14 residues long. V lost 6 bases and J 0 bases, leaving 12 bases between the germline ends. CDR3 coding DNA: TGTGCCAGCAGCATCAGCGGGCACTCCTACGAGCAGTACTTC. This gives the protein CASSISGHSYEQYF.

The rearrangement links TRBV29-1 to TRBJ2-5; a weak D match, TRBD1 (5 bases). There are 12 residues in the CDR3. CDR1 SQVTM and CDR2 ANQGSEA come from the germline V gene. Trimming removed 4 bases at V and 2 bases at J, with 8 bases between. CDR3 sequence reads: CSVGDSQETQYF. The CDR3, as DNA: TGCAGCGTTGGAGACAGTCAAGAGACCCAGTACTTC.

V gene TRBV6-4 combines with J gene TRBJ2-3, with 10 bases matching TRBD2. Losses at the gene ends were 10 bases for V and 7 bases for J; bases not matched to a gene: 8. Germline loops: CDR1 MRHNA, CDR2 SNTAGT. There are 13 residues in the CDR3. CDR3 DNA sequence: TGTGCCAACCAGCGGGAGGGTCTGAATACGCAGTATTTT. It is translated as CANQREGLNTQYF.

V is TRBV4-1 and J is TRBJ2-7, with a possible D match to TRBD1 (6 bases). This CDR3 is 16 amino acids long. Germline CDR1 MGHRA, CDR2 YSYEKL. Trimming removed 0 bases at V and 0 bases at J, with 12 bases between. CDR3 sequence: CASSQDTGISSYEQYF. For the CDR3, the DNA is TGCGCCAGCAGCCAAGACACAGGGATCTCCTCCTACGAGCAGTACTTC.

The chain employs TRBV5-8 and TRBJ1-1; possibly TRBD1 for D (5 bases). V was pared by 2 bases and J by 0 bases, with 20 bases between. CDR1 is SGHTS and CDR2 is YDEGEE in the germline V gene. This CDR3 has 18 residues. The DNA for the CDR3 is TGTGCCAGCAGCTTAGAATTTACCTGGGGACGGATGAACACTGAAGCTTTCTTT. It specifies CASSLEFTWGRMNTEAFF. Full variable domain (missing parts from reference TRBV5-8 and TRBJ1-1): EAGVTQSPTHLIKTRGQQATLRCSPISGHTSVYWYQQALGLGLQFLLWYDEGEERNRGNFPPRFSGRQFPNYSSELNVNALELEDSALYLCASSLEFTWGRMNTEAFFGQGTRLTVV.

The chain uses TRBV9 and TRBJ2-1; D perhaps matches TRBD1 (5 bases). Germline assignment: CDR1 SGDLS and CDR2 YYNGEE. This CDR3 comprises 12 residues. Trimming removed 0 bases at V and 9 bases at J, with 7 bases between. CDR3 protein: CASSVGGGEQFF. The CDR3, as DNA: TGTGCCAGCAGCGTAGGGGGCGGTGAGCAGTTCTTC.

The J gene is TRBJ2-3, the V gene TRBV19; D is undetermined. Per the germline V gene, CDR1 is LNHDA and CDR2 is SQIVND (reference sequence). V lost 3 bases and J 0 bases, leaving 13 bases between the germline ends. CDR3 length: 16 amino acids. CDR3 in amino acids: CASSMKAVASTDTQYF. CDR3 sequence (DNA): TGTGCCAGTAGTATGAAGGCGGTTGCTAGCACAGATACGCAGTATTTT.

The chain combines TRBV21-1 with TRBJ2-2; TRBD2 is the table's D call and was not checked against the DNA. TRBV21-1 is a documented pseudogene. The CDR3 is 16 residues long. The CDR3 spells CASSKGAGGVGGELFF. In DNA, the CDR3 is TGTGCCAGCAGCAAAGGTGCGGGAGGGGTCGGCGGGGAGCTGTTTTTT.

J is TRBJ2-1 and V is TRBV19; a weak D match, TRBD2 (5 bases). Per germline, CDR1 LNHDA and CDR2 SQIVND (reference sequence). This CDR3 region has 12 residues. V lost 6 bases and J 5 bases, leaving 8 bases between the germline ends. The CDR3 DNA is TGTGCCAGTAGGGACTTAAACAATGAGCAGTTCTTC. Translating gives CASRDLNNEQFF.

This chain joins TRBV28 and TRBJ2-5; no firm D call. Looked up from germline, CDR1 is MDHEN and CDR2 is SYDVKM. The V gene lost 2 bases and the J gene lost 1 base, with 8 bases spanning the gap. The CDR3 has 14 residues. The CDR3, as DNA: TGTGCCAGCAGTTTAGCCCAGTTCCAAGAGACCCAGTACTTC. As protein: CASSLAQFQETQYF. Looking up the rest from reference TRBV28 and TRBJ2-5 gives the full variable domain: DVKVTQSSRYLVKRTGEKVFLECVQDMDHENMFWYRQDPGLGLRLIYFSYDVKMKEKGDIPEGYSVSREKKERFSLILESASTNQTSMYLCASSLAQFQETQYFGPGTRLLVL.

V is TRBV2 and J is TRBJ2-1, with TRBD2 as a possible D gene (6 bases). This CDR3 comprises 12 residues. Between the trimmed V and J ends, which lost 6 bases and 5 bases, there was a span of 8 bases. Germline V gives CDR1 SNHLY, CDR2 FYNNEI. The CDR3 here is CASSAGNNEQFF. In nucleotides, the CDR3 is TGTGCCAGCAGCGCGGGGAACAATGAGCAGTTCTTC.

This chain connects TRBV29-1 to TRBJ2-2; 8 positions agree with TRBD1. The CDR3 is 14 amino acids. Per the germline V gene, CDR1 is SQVTM and CDR2 is ANQGSEA. J lost 1 base, V lost 7 bases, and 5 bases had no gene match. CDR3 nucleotides: TGCAGCGCTTGGGACAGGCTGAACACCGGGGAGCTGTTTTTT. It encodes CSAWDRLNTGELFF.